The 26 T cell receptor beta chains below all came from one sample that was sequenced in a study of T cell responses to AZD1222 COVID-19 vaccine. The repertoire was sequenced with immunoSEQ multiplex PCR; TCRdb's copy has only in-frame clones and lacks some. The table records about 190,000 clones, approximately 91% of them present only once. The sample was peripheral blood, taken on day 0 of AZD1222 vaccination. These receptors all stem from an adult in good health.

The chain couples TRBV19 to TRBJ1-2; D may be TRBD1 (5 bases). Germline V gene data show CDR1 as LNHDA and CDR2 as SQIVND (reference sequence). V lost 6 bases and J 5 bases, leaving 22 bases between the germline ends. CDR3 size: 16 residues. Here the CDR3 DNA reads TGTGCCAGTAGCCAGTCCTTAGGCCAGGGTCGATATGGCTACACCTTC. It translates to CASSQSLGQGRYGYTF.

The rearrangement links TRBV28 to TRBJ2-7, with D possibly matching TRBD2 (7 bases). V gave up 8 bases and J gave up 2 bases, with 22 bases separating them. CDR3 length equals 16 residues. The germline gives CDR1 MDHEN, CDR2 SYDVKM. CDR3 nucleotides: TGTGCCAGCTGGGGGGGGGCCGGGCGGGCCCCCTACGAGCAGTACTTC. It encodes CASWGGAGRAPYEQYF.

V is TRBV2 and J is TRBJ1-3, with D uncertain. This CDR3 comprises 13 residues. V was trimmed by 7 bases and J by 2 bases, leaving 9 bases between them. Germline V lookup: CDR1 SNHLY, CDR2 FYNNEI. As DNA, the CDR3 is TGTGCCAGCATCCCGCAACCTGGAAACACCATATATTTT. Its translation: CASIPQPGNTIYF.

The chain couples TRBV11-1 to TRBJ1-2; perhaps TRBD1 as D (5 bases). This CDR3 region has 15 residues. The germline V gene has CDR1 SGHAT and CDR2 FQDESV (reference sequence). The ends were cut back, 1 base at V and 3 bases at J, with 12 bases in the middle. CDR3 loop: CASSLDRTTDYGYTF. Written as DNA, the CDR3 is TGTGCCAGCAGCTTAGATCGGACAACAGACTATGGCTACACCTTC.

The gene calls are TRBV5-1 and TRBJ1-2; TRBD1 matches 7 bases. With V trimmed by 1 base and J by 0 bases, 3 bases remained unmatched. The germline V gene has CDR1 SGHRS and CDR2 YFSETQ. The CDR3 covers 15 residues. CDR3 DNA sequence: TGCGCCAGCAGCTTGCGACAGGGAACTAACTATGGCTACACCTTC. Translating gives CASSLRQGTNYGYTF.

This sequence joins TRBV5-1 and TRBJ1-2; 9 nucleotides align to TRBD1. Germline V gene sequence: CDR1 SGHRS, CDR2 YFSETQ. The CDR3 length is 16 residues. V gave up 0 bases and J gave up 3 bases; unmatched junction bases: 6. The CDR3 sequence: CASSLGGGQGDYGYTF. The DNA for the CDR3 is TGCGCCAGCAGCTTGGGAGGGGGACAGGGCGACTATGGCTACACCTTC. The full variable domain, rest sourced from reference TRBV5-1 and TRBJ1-2, is KAGVTQTPRYLIKTRGQQVTLSCSPISGHRSVSWYQQTPGQGLQFLFEYFSETQRNKGNFPGRFSGRQFSNSRSEMNVSTLELGDSALYLCASSLGGGQGDYGYTFGSGTRLTVV.

The chain uses TRBV19 and TRBJ1-2; D possibly corresponds to TRBD1 (5 bases). This CDR3 is built from 13 residues. V gave up 3 bases and J gave up 4 bases, with 9 bases separating them. From germline, CDR1 is LNHDA and CDR2 SQIVND (reference sequence). This CDR3 reads CASSMGRSYGYTF. CDR3 coding DNA: TGTGCCAGTAGTATGGGGCGGAGCTATGGCTACACCTTC.

This clone was picked up one time. The chain employs TRBV28 and TRBJ1-1; D remains ambiguous. Germline lookup yields CDR1 MDHEN and CDR2 SYDVKM. V lost 6 bases and J 4 bases, leaving 9 bases between the germline ends. This CDR3 is 12 amino acids long. CDR3 in amino acids: CASRVGSTEAFF. The DNA of the CDR3 is TGTGCCAGCAGGGTGGGTTCCACTGAAGCTTTCTTT.

This chain connects TRBV6-6 to TRBJ2-7; 8 bases line up with TRBD2. The CDR3 is 15 residues long. J was trimmed by 6 bases and V by 2 bases; bases with no gene match: 9. Germline V gene sequence: CDR1 MNHNY, CDR2 SVGAGI (reference sequence). The CDR3 DNA sequence: TGTGCCAGCAGTTACGAGGGTGGCGCGGGGGGCGAGCAGTACTTC. Translation: CASSYEGGAGGEQYF.

The CDR3 spells CASSSGQYEQYF. CDR3 DNA: TGTGCCAGCAGCTCGGGACAGTACGAGCAGTACTTC. The chain recombines TRBV7-2 with TRBJ2-7, with 7 bases that match TRBD1. The V and J ends lost 4 bases and 4 bases, in that order; junction bases with no gene match: 1. The CDR3 has 12 amino acids. Per germline, CDR1 SGHTA and CDR2 FQGNSA.

The rearrangement uses TRBV6-9 and TRBJ1-2; 9 bases agree with TRBD1. V was pared by 0 bases and J by 8 bases, with 16 bases of the junction left unmatched. The CDR3 spans 18 residues. Germline CDR1 and CDR2: MNHGY and SVAAGI. CDR3 amino acids: CASSYSSPGTGSLRGYTF. CDR3 nucleotides: TGTGCCAGCAGTTATTCCTCACCCGGGACAGGGAGCTTGAGAGGCTACACCTTC.

The chain combines TRBV5-4 with TRBJ2-7; TRBD1 might be the D (6 bases). V lost 0 bases and J lost 3, with 13 bases in between. Germline V gene data show CDR1 as SGHNT and CDR2 as YYREEE (reference sequence). The CDR3 consists of 15 residues. CDR3 sequence: CASSLGGGMVYEQYF. The DNA of the CDR3 is TGTGCCAGCAGCTTGGGTGGGGGCATGGTCTACGAGCAGTACTTC. The whole variable domain, remainder taken from reference TRBV5-4 and TRBJ2-7, is ETGVTQSPTHLIKTRGQQVTLRCSSQSGHNTVSWYQQALGQGPQFIFQYYREEENGRGNFPPRFSGLQFPNYSSELNVNALELDDSALYLCASSLGGGMVYEQYFGPGTRLTVT.

The chain joins TRBV7-2 to TRBJ1-2; D is unresolved. V lost 2 bases to trimming and J lost 5 bases, with 21 bases between them. The CDR3 has 17 amino acids. CDR1 and CDR2 from the germline V gene are SGHTA and FQGNSA. CDR3 DNA: TGTGCCAGCAGCTTAACACTGGTGGAGGAGTCTCCTTATGGCTACACCTTC. Protein sequence: CASSLTLVEESPYGYTF.

The gene calls are TRBV3-1 (or the pseudogene TRBV3-2) and TRBJ1-2; 8 bases map to TRBD1. CDR3 length: 17 residues. CDR1 is LGHDT, CDR2 YNNKEL, per germline (reference sequence). With V trimmed by 2 bases and J by 4 bases, 12 bases remained unmatched. The CDR3 sequence is CASSQHGGGTGLYGYTF. The CDR3 bases are TGTGCCAGCAGCCAACATGGGGGCGGGACAGGTCTCTATGGCTACACCTTC.

The chain carries TRBV7-2 and TRBJ2-5; D possibly corresponds to TRBD1 (6 bases). Germline-derived CDR1 and CDR2 are SGHTA and FQGNSA. The CDR3 contains 14 residues. V was clipped by 1 base and J by 5 bases, with 11 bases between them. The DNA of the CDR3 is TGTGCCAGCAGCTTAGGCAGGGGTCGGGAGACCCAGTACTTC. It specifies CASSLGRGRETQYF.

The chain combines TRBV6-5 with TRBJ2-7, with D tentatively TRBD1 or TRBD2 (5 bases each). CDR3 size: 14 residues. V was trimmed by 6 bases and J by 2 bases, leaving 14 bases between them. From germline, CDR1 is MNHEY and CDR2 SVGAGI. Here the CDR3 reads CASRVGQGPYEQYF. CDR3 nucleotides: TGTGCCAGCAGGGTGGGCCAGGGACCCTACGAGCAGTACTTC.

The chain has TRBV10-3 and TRBJ1-4; weak D call: TRBD1 (6 bases). With 3 bases removed from V and 0 bases from J, the gap between germline ends came to 17 bases. Germline values: CDR1 ENHRY, CDR2 SYGVKD. CDR3 length: 18 amino acids. Written as DNA, the CDR3 is TGTGCCATCAGTGAAACTAGGGACACCCTAACAACTAATGAAAAACTGTTTTTT. It yields the protein CAISETRDTLTTNEKLFF.

The chain uses TRBV27 and TRBJ2-5; D assignment may be TRBD1 or TRBD2 (7 bases each). V was pared by 3 bases and J by 4 bases, with 18 bases between. Germline loops: CDR1 MNHEY, CDR2 SMNVEV (reference sequence). The CDR3 has 16 residues. Here the CDR3 reads CASSLTPGGAAETQYF. The CDR3 DNA reads TGTGCCAGCAGTTTGACCCCAGGGGGGGCGGCAGAGACCCAGTACTTC.

This chain links TRBV29-1 with TRBJ2-1; 7 bases agree with TRBD2. V dropped 4 bases and J dropped 8; count of bases not matched to a gene: 2. The CDR3 spans 11 residues. Germline assignment: CDR1 SQVTM and CDR2 ANQGSEA. CDR3 DNA sequence: TGCAGCGTTGGCGGGAGCGATGAGCAGTTCTTC. Residues: CSVGGSDEQFF.

This chain connects TRBV4-3 to TRBJ2-2, with D maybe TRBD2 (5 bases). This CDR3 spans 15 amino acids. V lost 1 base, J lost 4 bases, and 10 bases lay in between. Germline values: CDR1 LGHNA, CDR2 YSLEER. The CDR3 nucleotides read TGCGCCAGCAGCCAAGCTGAGGGTCCCACCGGGGAGCTGTTTTTT. Its protein product is CASSQAEGPTGELFF.

The V and J genes are TRBV19 and TRBJ1-5; TRBD1 aligns across 7 bases. Germline assignment: CDR1 LNHDA and CDR2 SQIVND (reference sequence). This CDR3 has 14 residues. J was trimmed by 2 bases and V by 6 bases; bases with no gene match: 4. The CDR3 here is CASRSGTGNQPQHF. The CDR3 DNA reads TGTGCCAGTAGGTCCGGGACAGGCAATCAGCCCCAGCATTTT.

This rearrangement joins TRBV2 to TRBJ1-5, with D uncertain. V lost 4 bases and J 0 bases, leaving 19 bases between the germline ends. Germline V lookup: CDR1 SNHLY, CDR2 FYNNEI. The CDR3 runs 18 residues. CDR3 region: CASSVSPRRSYSNQPQHF. CDR3 sequence (DNA): TGTGCCAGCAGTGTTTCGCCCCGACGAAGCTATAGCAATCAGCCCCAGCATTTT.

With respect to this clone: In the same sample, other DNA sequences code for this CDR3. This chain's CDR3 is CASSISGGNQPQHF. DNA of the CDR3: TGTGCCAGTAGTATCTCGGGAGGCAATCAGCCCCAGCATTTT. The chain carries TRBV19 and TRBJ1-5; no clear D. The CDR3 runs to 14 residues. The germline CDR1 and CDR2 sequences are LNHDA and SQIVND (reference sequence). Between the trimmed V and J ends, which lost 3 bases and 2 bases, there was a span of 8 bases.

The chain employs TRBV7-9 and TRBJ2-6, with 8 bases identical to TRBD2. The germline V gene has CDR1 SEHNR and CDR2 FQNEAQ (reference sequence). The CDR3 covers 17 residues. The V gene end was trimmed by 8 bases and the J gene end by 1 base; junction bases not matched to a gene: 10. CDR3 sequence reads: CASRHGGTSSGANVLTF. Here the CDR3 DNA reads TGTGCCAGCCGCCATGGAGGGACTAGTTCTGGGGCCAACGTCCTGACTTTC. The whole variable domain, remainder taken from reference TRBV7-9 and TRBJ2-6, is DTGVSQNPRHKITKRGQNVTFRCDPISEHNRLYWYRQTLGQGPEFLTYFQNEAQLEKSRLLSDRFSAERPKGSFSTLEIQRTEQGDSAMYLCASRHGGTSSGANVLTFGAGSRLTVL.

J is TRBJ2-2 and V is TRBV2; D gene uncertain. V shed 6 bases and J shed 0 bases, with 17 bases lying between them. In germline, CDR1 is SNHLY, CDR2 FYNNEI. CDR3 length equals 17 residues. The CDR3 DNA follows: TGTGCCAGCAGCCGAGTCGATGGTTCTTCGAACACCGGGGAGCTGTTTTTT. It codes for CASSRVDGSSNTGELFF.

V and J are TRBV5-1 and TRBJ1-6, with 7 bases matching TRBD1. The CDR3 length is 15 residues. J was trimmed by 7 bases and V by 4 bases; bases with no gene match: 8. Germline assignment: CDR1 SGHRS and CDR2 YFSETQ. This chain's CDR3 is CASSLSGTENSPLHF. DNA of the CDR3: TGCGCCAGCAGCCTATCCGGGACAGAGAATTCACCCCTCCACTTT.